This T cell receptor (beta chain) was identified during a study of human T cells and chemical hapten exposure. The library tagged each cDNA molecule with unique molecular identifiers. MiXCR was run by TCRdb on the RACE reads, yielding one entry per CDR3 protein. This sample has about 120,000 distinct CDR3 sequences, with 9.5% to 13% found just once. Time point of the sample: patch test 1, 2 weeks after DPC sensitization. Treatment meaning: therapeutic diphenylcyclopropenone sensitization with weekly scalp DPC. This clonotype was picked up many times. There are 17 residues in the CDR3. V lost 2 bases to trimming and J lost 0 bases; unmatched junction nucleotides: 5.

This clonotype was obtained from a woman aged 50 to 60 with alopecia areata. Some clones in this sample may be carry-over from other donors' samples. Sequencing was performed on whole blood, taken in connection with sensitization to the hapten diphenylcyclopropenone (DPC). The genes are TRBV12-3 or TRBV12-4 and TRBJ2-2; TRBD2 matches at 8 bases. The CDR3 reads CASSLNGGRPNTGELFF. The CDR3 coding sequence is TGTGCCAGCAGTTTAAACGGCGGGAGGCCGAACACCGGGGAGCTGTTTTTT.